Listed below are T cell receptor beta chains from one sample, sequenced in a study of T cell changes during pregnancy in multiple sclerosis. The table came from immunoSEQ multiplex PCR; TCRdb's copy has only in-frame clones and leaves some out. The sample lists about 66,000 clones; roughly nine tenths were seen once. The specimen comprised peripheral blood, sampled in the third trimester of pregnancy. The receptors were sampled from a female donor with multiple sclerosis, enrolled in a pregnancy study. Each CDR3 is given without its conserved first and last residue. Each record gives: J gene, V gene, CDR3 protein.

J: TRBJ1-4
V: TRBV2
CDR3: ASFERTGETNEKLF

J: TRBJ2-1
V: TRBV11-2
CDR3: ASKWTGDGEQF

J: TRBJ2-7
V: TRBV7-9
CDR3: ASSDQQVTEQY

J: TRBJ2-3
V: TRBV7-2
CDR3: ASSLSSGAGDTQY

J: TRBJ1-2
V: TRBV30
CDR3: AWSVPPSGYT

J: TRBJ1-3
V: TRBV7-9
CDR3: ASSLESRSSGNTIY

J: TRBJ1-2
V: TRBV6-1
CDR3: ASSRQGLDYGYT

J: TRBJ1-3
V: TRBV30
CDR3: AWSPGRNTIY

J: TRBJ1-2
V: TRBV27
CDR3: ASRGDRLSYGYT

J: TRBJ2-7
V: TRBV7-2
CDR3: ASSSGGPFGEQY

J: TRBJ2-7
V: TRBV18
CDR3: ASSHPGRTGSYEQY

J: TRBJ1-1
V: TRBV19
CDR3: ASREQENTEAF

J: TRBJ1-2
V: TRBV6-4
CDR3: ASSDSIADRGYGYT

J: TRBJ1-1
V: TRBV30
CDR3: AWVRDRGLDDTEAF

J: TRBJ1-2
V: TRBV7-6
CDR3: ASSLDGANYGYT

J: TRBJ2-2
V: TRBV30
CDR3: AWSSWEGYGELF

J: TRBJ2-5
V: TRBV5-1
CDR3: ASSPDSTQETQY

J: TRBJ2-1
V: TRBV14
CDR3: ASSQDLQGRRQF

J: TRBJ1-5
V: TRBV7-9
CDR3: ASSRDSGNQPQH

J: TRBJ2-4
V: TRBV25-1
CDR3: ASSRDRGQGDIQY

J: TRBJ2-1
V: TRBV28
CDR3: ATQLAGVDEQF

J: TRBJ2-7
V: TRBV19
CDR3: ASGTGLTYEQY

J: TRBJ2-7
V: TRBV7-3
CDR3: ASSLWGGGEQY

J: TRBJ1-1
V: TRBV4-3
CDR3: ASSQGSGWAGTEAF

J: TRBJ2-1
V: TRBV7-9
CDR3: ASSRLASVANEQF

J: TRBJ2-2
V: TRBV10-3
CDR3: AISPLGGTGELF

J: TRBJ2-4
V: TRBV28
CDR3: ASSLGQRLAGRKNIQY

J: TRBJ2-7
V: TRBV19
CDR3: ASSSGQGSYEQY

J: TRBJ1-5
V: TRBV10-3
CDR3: AISESSDQPQH

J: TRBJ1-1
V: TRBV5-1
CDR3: ASTGQAGYEAF

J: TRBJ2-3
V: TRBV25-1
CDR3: ASSPIQGQGGWDTQY

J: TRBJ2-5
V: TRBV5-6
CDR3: ASSSVAWLAGSLRETQY

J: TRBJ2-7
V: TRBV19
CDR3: ASSIGEDSASYEQY

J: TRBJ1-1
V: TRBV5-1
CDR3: ASSGSGTENTEAF